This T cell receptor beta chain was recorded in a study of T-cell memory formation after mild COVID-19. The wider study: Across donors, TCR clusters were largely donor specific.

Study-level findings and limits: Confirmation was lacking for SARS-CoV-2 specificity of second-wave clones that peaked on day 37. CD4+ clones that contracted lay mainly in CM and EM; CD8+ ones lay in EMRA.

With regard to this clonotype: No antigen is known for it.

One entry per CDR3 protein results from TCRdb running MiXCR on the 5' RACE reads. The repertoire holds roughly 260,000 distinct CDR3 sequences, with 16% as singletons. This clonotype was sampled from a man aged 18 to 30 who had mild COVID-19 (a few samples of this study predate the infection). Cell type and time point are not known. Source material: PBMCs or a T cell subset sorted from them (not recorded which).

CDR3 DNA: TGCAGTGCTATCTTTACCCAGGAAAAACTGTTTTTT. This sequence encodes CSAIFTQEKLFF. J is TRBJ1-4 and V is TRBV20-1; D not resolved. In germline, CDR1 is DFQATT, CDR2 SNEGSKA (reference sequence). The CDR3 is 12 amino acids. Trimming pared 4 bases from V and 8 bases from J, leaving 11 bases between.